A selection of T cell receptor beta chains follows, all from one sample in a study of T cell responses to AZD1222 COVID-19 vaccine. Data came from immunoSEQ multiplex PCR; TCRdb stores just in-frame clones and leaves some out. The sample has over 55,000 clones, 84% seen once. The sequenced sample was peripheral blood, obtained on day 0 of AZD1222 vaccination. These receptors originate from an adult in good health. Each CDR3 is given with its conserved first and last residue.

j_call: TRBJ2-2
cdr3_length: 16
v_call: TRBV5-4
cdr3_aa: CASSLAGGLDTGELFF

j_call: TRBJ1-5
cdr3_length: 13
v_call: TRBV5-6
cdr3_aa: CASSAQGDQPQHF

j_call: TRBJ2-7
cdr3_length: 14
v_call: TRBV3-1/TRBV3-2
cdr3_aa: CASSQGHGSYEQYF

j_call: TRBJ2-5
cdr3_length: 14
v_call: TRBV4-1
cdr3_aa: CASSQDYSKETQYF

j_call: TRBJ1-5
cdr3_length: 13
v_call: TRBV7-9
cdr3_aa: CASRDRGDQPQHF

j_call: TRBJ2-7
cdr3_length: 13
v_call: TRBV5-1
cdr3_aa: CASSLRLPEEQYF

j_call: TRBJ2-1
cdr3_length: 15
v_call: TRBV18
cdr3_aa: CASSPKTGAYNEQFF

j_call: TRBJ2-2
cdr3_length: 15
v_call: TRBV28
cdr3_aa: CASSQIGANTGELFF

j_call: TRBJ2-7
cdr3_length: 15
v_call: TRBV19
cdr3_aa: CASSTPITGSYEQYF

j_call: TRBJ2-7
cdr3_length: 16
v_call: TRBV19
cdr3_aa: CASSPIAGHYTYEQYF

j_call: TRBJ1-2
cdr3_length: 12
v_call: TRBV5-4
cdr3_aa: CASSPGRGSYTF

j_call: TRBJ1-2
cdr3_length: 13
v_call: TRBV12-3/TRBV12-4
cdr3_aa: CASSRDRTWGYTF

j_call: TRBJ2-7
cdr3_length: 14
v_call: TRBV11-2
cdr3_aa: CASSFGRNSYEQYF

j_call: TRBJ1-5
cdr3_length: 13
v_call: TRBV18
cdr3_aa: CASSPTVNQPQHF

j_call: TRBJ1-5
cdr3_length: 14
v_call: TRBV28
cdr3_aa: CASSSGQGVQPQHF

j_call: TRBJ1-2
cdr3_length: 13
v_call: TRBV14
cdr3_aa: CASSRQDNYGYTF

j_call: TRBJ1-1
cdr3_length: 12
v_call: TRBV2
cdr3_aa: CASSVEGTEAFF

j_call: TRBJ1-4
cdr3_length: 13
v_call: TRBV10-3
cdr3_aa: CAISVDTNEKLFF

j_call: TRBJ1-2
cdr3_length: 14
v_call: TRBV13
cdr3_aa: CASSLGGTNYGYTF

j_call: TRBJ1-2
cdr3_length: 16
v_call: TRBV19
cdr3_aa: CASSIAGQSALDGYTF

j_call: TRBJ1-2
cdr3_length: 14
v_call: TRBV6-6
cdr3_aa: CASSYGDRDYGYTF

j_call: TRBJ2-7
cdr3_length: 14
v_call: TRBV11-3
cdr3_aa: CASSVPGQSHEQYF

j_call: TRBJ2-3
cdr3_length: 12
v_call: TRBV29-1
cdr3_aa: CSVATGQDTQYF

j_call: TRBJ2-2
cdr3_length: 15
v_call: TRBV5-1
cdr3_aa: CASSLEVANTGELFF

j_call: TRBJ2-2
cdr3_length: 14
v_call: TRBV30
cdr3_aa: CAWRDRGLGGELFF

j_call: TRBJ2-5
cdr3_length: 14
v_call: TRBV11-2
cdr3_aa: CASSPRLAQETQYF

j_call: TRBJ2-1
cdr3_length: 13
v_call: TRBV7-8
cdr3_aa: CASSLRTDNEQFF

j_call: TRBJ2-3
cdr3_length: 16
v_call: TRBV15
cdr3_aa: CATSRVETSLGGTQYF

j_call: TRBJ2-1
cdr3_length: 13
v_call: TRBV4-3
cdr3_aa: CASSQDVDDEQFF

j_call: TRBJ2-1
cdr3_length: 15
v_call: TRBV2
cdr3_aa: CASSSTGGRYNEQFF

j_call: TRBJ2-7
cdr3_length: 12
v_call: TRBV29-1
cdr3_aa: CSVEARGYEQYF

j_call: TRBJ1-3
cdr3_length: 15
v_call: TRBV7-2
cdr3_aa: CASSSEGHSGNTIYF